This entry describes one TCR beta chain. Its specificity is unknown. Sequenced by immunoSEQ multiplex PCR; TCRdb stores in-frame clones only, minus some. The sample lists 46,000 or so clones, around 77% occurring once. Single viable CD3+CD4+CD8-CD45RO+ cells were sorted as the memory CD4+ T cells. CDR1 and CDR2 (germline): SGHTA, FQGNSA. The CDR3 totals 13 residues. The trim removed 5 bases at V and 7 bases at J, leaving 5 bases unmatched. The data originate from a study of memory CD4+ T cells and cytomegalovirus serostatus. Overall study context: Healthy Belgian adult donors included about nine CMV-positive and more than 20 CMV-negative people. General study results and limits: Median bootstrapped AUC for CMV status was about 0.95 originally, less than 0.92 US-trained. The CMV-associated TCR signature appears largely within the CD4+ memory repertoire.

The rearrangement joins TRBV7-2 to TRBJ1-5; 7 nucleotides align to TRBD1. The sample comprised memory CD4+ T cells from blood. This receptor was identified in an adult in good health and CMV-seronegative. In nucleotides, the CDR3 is TGTGCCAGCAGCACCAGGGGGGAACAGCCCCAGCATTTT. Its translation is CASSTRGEQPQHF.